This T cell receptor beta chain was identified during a study of CXCR3-negative and CXCR3-positive naive CD8 T cells. CDR3 length: 13 residues. Germline V gene sequence: CDR1 SGHDN, CDR2 FVKESK. Each TRB cDNA library was prepared by 5' RACE (with UMI labels). TCRdb reworked the 5' RACE reads into one entry per CDR3 protein, no DNA. The sample totals fewer than 50,000 distinct CDR3 sequences. V gene TRBV14 combines with J gene TRBJ2-4; lacking DNA, the TRBD1 call made by TCRdb goes unchecked. The clonotype comes from a human donor in good health. Some clones in this sample may be carry-over from other donors' samples. The source material was naive CXCR3- CD8+ T cells from blood. The subset denotes: CD45RO-CCR7+CD27+CD95- naive CD8+ T cells lacking CXCR3 (TNR3-). The CDR3 loop reads CASRPRGGNIQYF.